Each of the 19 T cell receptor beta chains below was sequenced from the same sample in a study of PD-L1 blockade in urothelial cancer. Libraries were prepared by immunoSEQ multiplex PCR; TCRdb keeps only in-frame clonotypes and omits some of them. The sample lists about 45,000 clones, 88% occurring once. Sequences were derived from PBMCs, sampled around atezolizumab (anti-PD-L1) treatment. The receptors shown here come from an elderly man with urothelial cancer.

CDR3 sequence reads: CASSLYRTGSYGYTF. The CDR3 DNA sequence: TGTGCCAGCAGTTTATATAGGACAGGGTCTTATGGCTACACCTTC. The chain is built from TRBV28 and TRBJ1-2, with 8 bases that match TRBD1. Germline CDR1 is MDHEN and CDR2 is SYDVKM. J was trimmed by 5 bases and V by 1 base; bases with no gene match: 6. The CDR3 runs to 15 residues.

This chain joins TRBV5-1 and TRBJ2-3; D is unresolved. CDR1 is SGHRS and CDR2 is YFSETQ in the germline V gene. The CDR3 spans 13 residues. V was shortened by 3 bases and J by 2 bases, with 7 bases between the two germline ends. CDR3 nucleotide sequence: TGCGCCAGCAGCTCAATAGACACAGATACGCAGTATTTT. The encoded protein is CASSSIDTDTQYF.

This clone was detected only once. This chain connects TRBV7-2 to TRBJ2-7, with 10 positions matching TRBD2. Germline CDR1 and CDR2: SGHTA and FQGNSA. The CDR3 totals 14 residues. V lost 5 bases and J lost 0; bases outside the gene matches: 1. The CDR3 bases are TGTGCCAGCAGCAGGACTAGCGGCTCCTACGAGCAGTACTTC. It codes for CASSRTSGSYEQYF.

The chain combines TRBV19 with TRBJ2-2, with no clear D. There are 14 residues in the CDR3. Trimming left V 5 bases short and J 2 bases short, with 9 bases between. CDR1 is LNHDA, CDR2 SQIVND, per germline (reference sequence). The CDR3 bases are TGTGCCAGTAGTCCCTGGCCCAACACCGGGGAGCTGTTTTTT. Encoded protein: CASSPWPNTGELFF.

CDR3 sequence: CASSTGLLTRAGELFF. In DNA, the CDR3 is TGTGCCAGTAGTACGGGGTTACTCACTAGGGCCGGGGAGCTGTTTTTT. This chain joins TRBV19 and TRBJ2-2; perhaps TRBD2 as D (5 bases). CDR1 is LNHDA and CDR2 is SQIVND in the germline V gene (reference sequence). V was shortened by 4 bases and J by 6 bases, with 18 bases between the two germline ends. The CDR3 loop spans 16 amino acids.

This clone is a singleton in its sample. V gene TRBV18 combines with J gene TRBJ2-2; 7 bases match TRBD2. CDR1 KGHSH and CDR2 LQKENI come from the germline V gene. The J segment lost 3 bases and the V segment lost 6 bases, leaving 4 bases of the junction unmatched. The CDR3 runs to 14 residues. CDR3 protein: CASSTREDTGELFF. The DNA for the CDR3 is TGTGCCAGCTCCACTCGGGAGGACACCGGGGAGCTGTTTTTT.

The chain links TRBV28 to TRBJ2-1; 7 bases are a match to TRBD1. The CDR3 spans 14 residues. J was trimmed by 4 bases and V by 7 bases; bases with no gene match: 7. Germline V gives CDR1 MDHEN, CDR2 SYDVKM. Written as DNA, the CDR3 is TGTGCCAGCAAGAAAGGGGGCGAATACAATGAGCAGTTCTTC. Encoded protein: CASKKGGEYNEQFF.

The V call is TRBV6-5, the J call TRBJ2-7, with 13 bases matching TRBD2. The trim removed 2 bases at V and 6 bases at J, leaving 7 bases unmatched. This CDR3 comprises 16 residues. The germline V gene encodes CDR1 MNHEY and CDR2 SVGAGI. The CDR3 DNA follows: TGTGCCAGCAGTTACGGACTAGCGGGAGTTTCAGGCGAGCAGTACTTC. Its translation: CASSYGLAGVSGEQYF.

CDR3 amino acids: CASSPGLARTGELFF. In DNA, the CDR3 is TGTGCCAGCTCACCCGGACTAGCCCGCACCGGGGAGCTGTTTTTT. V gene TRBV18 combines with J gene TRBJ2-2; 8 nucleotides line up with TRBD2. Germline V lookup: CDR1 KGHSH, CDR2 LQKENI. This CDR3 contains 15 residues. J was trimmed by 4 bases and V by 3 bases; bases with no gene match: 4. Supplemented by reference TRBV18 and TRBJ2-2, the full variable domain reads NAGVMQNPRHLVRRRGQEARLRCSPMKGHSHVYWYRQLPEEGLKFMVYLQKENIIDESGMPKERFSAEFPKEGPSILRIQQVVRGDSAAYFCASSPGLARTGELFFGEGSRLTVL.

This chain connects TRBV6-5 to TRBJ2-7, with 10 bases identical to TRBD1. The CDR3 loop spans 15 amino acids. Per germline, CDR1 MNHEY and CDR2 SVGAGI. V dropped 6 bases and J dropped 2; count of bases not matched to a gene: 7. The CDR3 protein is CASRPTGQGPYEQYF. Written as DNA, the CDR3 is TGTGCCAGCAGGCCTACGGGACAGGGGCCCTACGAGCAGTACTTC.

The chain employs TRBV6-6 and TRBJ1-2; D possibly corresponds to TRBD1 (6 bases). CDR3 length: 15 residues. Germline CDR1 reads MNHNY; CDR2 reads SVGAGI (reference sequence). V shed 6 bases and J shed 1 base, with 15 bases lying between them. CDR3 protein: CASRPMDRINYGYTF. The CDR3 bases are TGTGCCAGCAGGCCGATGGACAGAATTAACTATGGCTACACCTTC.

In nucleotides, the CDR3 is TGTGCCAGCAGCCTCCCCCCCCCGGGACTATGGCAGTACTTC. Its translation: CASSLPPPGLWQYF. The chain couples TRBV28 to TRBJ2-7; 7 nucleotides line up with TRBD2. J lost 9 bases, V lost 6 bases, and 14 bases had no gene match. This CDR3 is 14 amino acids long. Germline CDR1 and CDR2: MDHEN and SYDVKM.

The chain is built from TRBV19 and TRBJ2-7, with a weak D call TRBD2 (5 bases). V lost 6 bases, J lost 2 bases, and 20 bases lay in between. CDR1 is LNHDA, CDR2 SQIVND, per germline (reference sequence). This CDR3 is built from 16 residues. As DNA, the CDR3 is TGTGCCAGTAGCCAACGGAAGAGCGGAAATCCCTACGAGCAGTACTTC. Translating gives CASSQRKSGNPYEQYF.

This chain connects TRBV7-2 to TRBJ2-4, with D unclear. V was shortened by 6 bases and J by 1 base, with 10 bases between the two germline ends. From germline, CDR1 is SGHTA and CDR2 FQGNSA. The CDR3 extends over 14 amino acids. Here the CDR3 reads CASSSDIAKNIQYF. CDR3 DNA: TGTGCCAGCAGTTCTGACATCGCCAAAAACATTCAGTACTTC.

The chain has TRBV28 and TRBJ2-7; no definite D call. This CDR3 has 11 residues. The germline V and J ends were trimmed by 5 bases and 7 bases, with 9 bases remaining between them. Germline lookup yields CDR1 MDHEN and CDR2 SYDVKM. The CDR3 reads CASSLTREQYF. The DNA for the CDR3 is TGTGCCAGCAGTCTCACGCGGGAGCAGTACTTC.

As DNA, the CDR3 is TGTGCCAGCAGCTTACCTAGCGGGAGCGGTGAGACCCAGTACTTC. Translated: CASSLPSGSGETQYF. The chain combines TRBV7-9 with TRBJ2-5, with 10 bases that match TRBD2. V was clipped by 2 bases and J by 5 bases; unmatched bases: 5. The CDR3 has 15 amino acids. Germline V CDR1 and CDR2: SEHNR, FQNEAQ (reference sequence). The full variable domain, with the rest looked up from reference TRBV7-9 and TRBJ2-5, is DTGVSQNPRHKITKRGQNVTFRCDPISEHNRLYWYRQTLGQGPEFLTYFQNEAQLEKSRLLSDRFSAERPKGSFSTLEIQRTEQGDSAMYLCASSLPSGSGETQYFGPGTRLLVL.

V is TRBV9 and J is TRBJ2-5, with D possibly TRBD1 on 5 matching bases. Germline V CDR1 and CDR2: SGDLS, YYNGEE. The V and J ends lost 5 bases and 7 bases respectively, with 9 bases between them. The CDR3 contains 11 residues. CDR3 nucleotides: TGTGCCAGCAGTTTCAGGGTGACCCAGTACTTC. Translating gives CASSFRVTQYF. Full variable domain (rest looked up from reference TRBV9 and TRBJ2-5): DSGVTQTPKHLITATGQRVTLRCSPRSGDLSVYWYQQSLDQGLQFLIQYYNGEERAKGNILERFSAQQFPDLHSELNLSSLELGDSALYFCASSFRVTQYFGPGTRLLVL.

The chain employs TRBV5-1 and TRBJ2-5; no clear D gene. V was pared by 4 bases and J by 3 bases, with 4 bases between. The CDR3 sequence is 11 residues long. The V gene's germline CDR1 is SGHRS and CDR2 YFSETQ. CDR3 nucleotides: TGCGCCAGCAGCCTAGAAGAGACCCAGTACTTC. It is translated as CASSLEETQYF.

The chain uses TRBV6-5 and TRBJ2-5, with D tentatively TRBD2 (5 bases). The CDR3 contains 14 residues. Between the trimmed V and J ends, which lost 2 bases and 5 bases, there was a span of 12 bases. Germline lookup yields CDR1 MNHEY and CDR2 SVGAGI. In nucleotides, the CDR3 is TGTGCCAGCAGTTACGATCGGGCGGGTGAGACCCAGTACTTC. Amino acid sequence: CASSYDRAGETQYF.